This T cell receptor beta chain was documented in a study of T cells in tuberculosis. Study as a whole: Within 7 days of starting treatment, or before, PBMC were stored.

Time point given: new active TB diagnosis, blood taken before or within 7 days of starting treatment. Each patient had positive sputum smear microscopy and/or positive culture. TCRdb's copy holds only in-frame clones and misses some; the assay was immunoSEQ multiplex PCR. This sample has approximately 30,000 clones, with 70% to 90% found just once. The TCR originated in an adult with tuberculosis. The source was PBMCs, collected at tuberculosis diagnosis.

CDR3 in DNA: TGCGCCAGTACTAGCGGGCCGAGCTCCTACAATGAGCAGTTCTTC. Its protein product is CASTSGPSSYNEQFF. V is TRBV10-2 and J is TRBJ2-1, with 9 nucleotides matching TRBD2. V gave up 9 bases and J gave up 0 bases; unmatched junction bases: 6. The length of the CDR3 is 15 residues. Germline V gene lookup returns CDR1 WSHSY and CDR2 SAAADI.